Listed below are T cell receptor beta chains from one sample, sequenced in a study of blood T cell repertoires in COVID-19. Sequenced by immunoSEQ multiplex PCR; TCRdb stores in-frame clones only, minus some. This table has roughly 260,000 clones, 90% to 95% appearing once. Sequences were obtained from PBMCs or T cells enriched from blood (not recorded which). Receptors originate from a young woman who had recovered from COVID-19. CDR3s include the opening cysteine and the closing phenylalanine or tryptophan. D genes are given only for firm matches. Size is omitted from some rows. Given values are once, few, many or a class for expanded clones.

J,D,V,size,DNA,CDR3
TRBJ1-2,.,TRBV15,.,TGTGCCACCAGCAGACACTACAGGGAGGGCTACACCTTC,CATSRHYREGYTF
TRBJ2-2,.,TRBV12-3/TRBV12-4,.,TGTGCCAGCAGACAGAAGAACACCGGGGAGCTGTTTTTT,CASRQKNTGELFF
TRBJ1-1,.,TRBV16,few,TGTGCCAGCAGTCATGGACACGAAGGGGACACTGAAGCTTTCTTT,CASSHGHEGDTEAFF
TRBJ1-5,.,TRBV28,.,TGTGCCACCCTCTATAGCAATCAGCCCCAGCATTTT,CATLYSNQPQHF
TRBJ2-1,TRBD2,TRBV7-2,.,TGTGCCAGCATCGCGGGGAGGGGCCAATTGGAGCAGTTCTTC,CASIAGRGQLEQFF
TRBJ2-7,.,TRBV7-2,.,TGTGCCAGCAGCTTAGAACATTCCTCCTACGAGCAGTACTTC,CASSLEHSSYEQYF
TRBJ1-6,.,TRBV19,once,TGTGCCAGTAGTATGGAGGGGCAGGGTAATTCACCCCTCCACTTT,CASSMEGQGNSPLHF
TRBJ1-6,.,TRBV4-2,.,TGTGCCAGCAGTCACGATCTGGGCAGGGGTTCACCCCTCCACTTT,CASSHDLGRGSPLHF
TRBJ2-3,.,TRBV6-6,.,TGTGCCAGCACGACCAGGGAAATCCCACCAGATACGCAGTATTTT,CASTTREIPPDTQYF
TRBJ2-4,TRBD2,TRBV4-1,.,TGCGCCAGCAGCCAAACAGCGGGACTATTGATCAAAAACATTCAGTACTTC,CASSQTAGLLIKNIQYF
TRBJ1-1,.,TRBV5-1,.,TGCGCCAGCAGCTTGCAGGGGAGAAGCACTGAAGCTTTCTTT,CASSLQGRSTEAFF
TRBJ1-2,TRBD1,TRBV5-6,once,TGTGCCAGCAGCTTGGTGCAGGGGACAGACGGCTACACCTTC,CASSLVQGTDGYTF
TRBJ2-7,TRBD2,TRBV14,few,TGTGCCAGCAGCCAAGGACTAGCGGGAGTAAGCTCCTACGAGCAGTACTTC,CASSQGLAGVSSYEQYF
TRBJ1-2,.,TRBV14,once,TGTGCCAGCAGCCAATCGGGACTATATGGCTACACCTTC,CASSQSGLYGYTF
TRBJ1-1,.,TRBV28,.,TGTGCCAGCAGCTCGGGACACTCCGAAGCTTTCTTT,CASSSGHSEAFF
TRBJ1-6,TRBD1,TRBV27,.,TGTGCCAGCAGTCAGGGGGCCGGCAATTCACCCCTCCACTTT,CASSQGAGNSPLHF
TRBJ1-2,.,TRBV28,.,TGTGCCAGCAGTTTAGGCGGGGCGCAAGGCTACACCTTC,CASSLGGAQGYTF
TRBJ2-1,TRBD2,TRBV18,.,TGTGCCAGCTCACCAGTCCGGGAGGGCTTCAATGAGCAGTTCTTC,CASSPVREGFNEQFF
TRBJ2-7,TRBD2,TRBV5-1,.,TGCGCCAGCAGCTTGGGCGTAGCGGGAGTAGGTGAGCAGTACTTC,CASSLGVAGVGEQYF
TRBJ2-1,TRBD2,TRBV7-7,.,TGTGCTAGCAGCCTGGGGGACGGCGGGAGCCTTGAGCAGTTCTTC,CASSLGDGGSLEQFF
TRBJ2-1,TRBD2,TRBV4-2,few,TGTGCCAGCAGCCAAGCTGTATCGGGGGAGGGTGGAAATGAGCAGTTCTTC,CASSQAVSGEGGNEQFF
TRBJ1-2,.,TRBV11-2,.,TGTGCCAGCAGCTTAGCAGGGCTTGGCGGCTACACCTTC,CASSLAGLGGYTF
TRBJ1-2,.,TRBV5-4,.,TGTGCCAGCAGCCGGTTTGGGGGGAACTATGGCTACACCTTC,CASSRFGGNYGYTF
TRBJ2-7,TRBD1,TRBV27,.,TGTGCCAGCAGTTTACGACAGGGCTACTACGAGCAGTACTTC,CASSLRQGYYEQYF
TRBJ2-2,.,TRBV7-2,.,TGTGCCAGCAGCTTCCGCAGGGGAGCGAACACCGGGGAGCTGTTTTTT,CASSFRRGANTGELFF
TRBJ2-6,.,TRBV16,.,TGTGCCAGCAGCCCGCTAAGGGAGTCTGGGGCCAACGTCCTGACTTTC,CASSPLRESGANVLTF
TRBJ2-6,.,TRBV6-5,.,TGTGCCATCCTAATTGCATCCGGGGCCAACGTCCTGACTTTC,CAILIASGANVLTF
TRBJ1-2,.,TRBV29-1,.,TGCAGCGTTACTCCGGCGGGGTATGGCTACACCTTC,CSVTPAGYGYTF
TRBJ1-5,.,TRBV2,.,TGTGCCAGCAGTGATGAGGTTCAGCCCCAGCATTTT,CASSDEVQPQHF
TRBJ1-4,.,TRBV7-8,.,TGTGCCAGCAGCTTATTCCCTCGGGTGGAAAAACTGTTTTTT,CASSLFPRVEKLFF
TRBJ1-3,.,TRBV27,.,TGTGCCAGCAGTTCAAAAGGAAACACCATATATTTT,CASSSKGNTIYF
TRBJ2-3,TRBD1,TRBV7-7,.,TGTGCTAGCAGTCAGGACAGGGGGTACACAGATACGCAGTATTTT,CASSQDRGYTDTQYF
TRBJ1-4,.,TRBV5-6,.,TGTGCCAGCAGCTTGGCGGATGAAAAACTGTTTTTT,CASSLADEKLFF
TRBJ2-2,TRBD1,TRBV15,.,TGTGCCACCAGCAGACGCCGGGACAGGGGGCGCAAAGGGGAGCTGTTTTTT,CATSRRRDRGRKGELFF
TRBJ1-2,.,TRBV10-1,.,TGCGCCAGCAGTGAGTCGATCGGCGGTCCTACACCCTATGGCTACACCTTC,CASSESIGGPTPYGYTF
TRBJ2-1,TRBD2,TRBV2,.,TGTGCCAGCAGACGGGAGGATGAGCAGTTCTTC,CASRREDEQFF
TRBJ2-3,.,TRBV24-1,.,TGTGCCACCAGTGATTCGCAGGCGGGTCTCGAGAATACGCAGTATTTT,CATSDSQAGLENTQYF
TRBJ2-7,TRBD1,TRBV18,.,TGTGCCAGCTCACCGGGGACAGGGGGCATGTACGAGCAGTACTTC,CASSPGTGGMYEQYF
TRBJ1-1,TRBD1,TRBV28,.,TGTGCCAGCAGTGAAGCCGGGACAGGGGGAAGGAACACTGAAGCTTTCTTT,CASSEAGTGGRNTEAFF
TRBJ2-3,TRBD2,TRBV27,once,TGTGCCAGCAGTTTAACGGCCGCGGGAGGGTACACAGATACGCAGTATTTT,CASSLTAAGGYTDTQYF
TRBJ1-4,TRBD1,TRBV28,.,TGTGCCAGCAGTTTATTTTCGCAGGGGGCGCAGGATGAAAAACTGTTTTTT,CASSLFSQGAQDEKLFF
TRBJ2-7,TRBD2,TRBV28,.,TGTGCCAGCAGTTCACCGGGAGGGATCTACGAGCAGTACTTC,CASSSPGGIYEQYF